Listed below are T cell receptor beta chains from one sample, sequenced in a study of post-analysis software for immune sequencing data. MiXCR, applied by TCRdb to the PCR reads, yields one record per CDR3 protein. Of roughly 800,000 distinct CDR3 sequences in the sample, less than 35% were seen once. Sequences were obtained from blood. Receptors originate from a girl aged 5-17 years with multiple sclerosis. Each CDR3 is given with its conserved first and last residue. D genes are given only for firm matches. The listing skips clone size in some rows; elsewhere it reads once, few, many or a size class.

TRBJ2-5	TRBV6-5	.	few	CASSYNPVQETQYF	TGTGCCAGCAGTTACAATCCGGTCCAAGAGACCCAGTACTTC
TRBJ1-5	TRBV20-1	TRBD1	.	CSAREVGQGEGQPQHF	TGCAGTGCTAGAGAAGTAGGCCAGGGGGAAGGGCAGCCCCAGCATTTT
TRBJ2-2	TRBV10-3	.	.	CAISELAGSHTGELFF	TGTGCCATCAGTGAGTTGGCGGGATCCCACACCGGGGAGCTGTTTTTT
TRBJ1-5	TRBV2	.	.	CASTPDSSNQPQHF	TGTGCCAGCACCCCAGACTCTAGCAATCAGCCCCAGCATTTT
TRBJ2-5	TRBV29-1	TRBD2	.	CSASSGQETQYF	TGCAGCGCGTCTAGCGGCCAAGAGACCCAGTACTTC
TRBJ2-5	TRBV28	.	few	CASSNIVEGKPYF	TGTGCCAGCAGTAACATAGTGGAGGGCAAACCGTACTTC
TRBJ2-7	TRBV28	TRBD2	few	CASTWTSGLSYEQYF	TGTGCCAGCACCTGGACTAGCGGGCTTTCCTACGAGCAGTACTTC
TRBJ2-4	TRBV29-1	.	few	CSVSTGQQRYF	TGCAGCGTTTCAACCGGGCAACAGAGGTACTTC
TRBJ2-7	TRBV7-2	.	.	CASSFLSPLSEQYF	TGTGCCAGCAGCTTCTTATCCCCTCTTAGCGAGCAGTACTTC
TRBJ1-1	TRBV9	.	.	CASSVAPGNTEAFF	TGTGCCAGCAGCGTAGCTCCAGGGAACACTGAAGCTTTCTTT
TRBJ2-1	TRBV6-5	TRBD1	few	CASSQSRTGIDEQFF	TGTGCCAGCAGCCAAAGCCGGACAGGGATCGATGAGCAGTTCTTC
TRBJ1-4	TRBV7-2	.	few	CASSFFSVGEKLFF	TGTGCCAGCAGCTTCTTCAGTGTAGGAGAAAAACTGTTTTTT
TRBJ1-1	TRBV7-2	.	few	CASSVAGSLNTEAFF	TGTGCCAGCAGCGTCGCGGGCAGCTTGAACACTGAAGCTTTCTTT
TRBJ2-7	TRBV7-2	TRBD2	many	CASSRGLAGSNSYEQYF	TGTGCCAGCAGCAGGGGACTAGCGGGCTCTAACTCCTACGAGCAGTACTTC
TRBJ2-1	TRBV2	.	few	CASSELRGAPLGEQFF	TGTGCCAGCAGTGAATTAAGGGGGGCCCCTCTGGGTGAGCAGTTCTTC
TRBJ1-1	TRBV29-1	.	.	CSVGGRKSEAFF	TGCAGCGTTGGGGGGCGTAAATCCGAAGCTTTCTTT
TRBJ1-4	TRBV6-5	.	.	CASSYSRAGAIEKLFF	TGTGCCAGCAGTTACTCAAGGGCAGGGGCAATTGAAAAACTGTTTTTT
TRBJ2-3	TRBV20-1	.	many	CSAEAGPLTDTQYF	TGCAGTGCTGAGGCCGGTCCCCTCACAGATACGCAGTATTTT
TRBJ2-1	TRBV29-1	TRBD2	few	CSVYGAGGSYNEQFF	TGCAGCGTGTACGGGGCGGGAGGCTCCTACAATGAGCAGTTCTTC
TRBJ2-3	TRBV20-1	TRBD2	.	CSVASGRLGTDTQYF	TGCAGTGTAGCTAGCGGGAGGCTCGGCACAGATACGCAGTATTTT
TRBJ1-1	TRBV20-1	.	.	CSARVREKLNTEAFF	TGCAGTGCTAGAGTTCGGGAGAAACTTAACACTGAAGCTTTCTTT
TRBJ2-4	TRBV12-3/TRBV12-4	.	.	CASSLGLQEAQYF	TGTGCCAGCAGTTTAGGGTTGCAAGAGGCCCAGTACTTC
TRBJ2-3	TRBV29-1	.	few	CSVEGGRPTDTQYF	TGCAGCGTTGAGGGCGGAAGACCCACAGATACGCAGTATTTT
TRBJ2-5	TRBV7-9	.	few	CASNSRSGGEETQYF	TGTGCCAGCAACTCGCGTAGCGGAGGGGAGGAGACCCAGTACTTC
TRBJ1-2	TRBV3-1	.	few	CASMTGNYGYTF	TGTGCCAGCATGACGGGGAACTATGGCTACACCTTC
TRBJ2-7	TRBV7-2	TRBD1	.	CASSFVTGQAGEQYF	TGTGCCAGCAGCTTTGTAACGGGACAGGCCGGCGAGCAGTACTTC
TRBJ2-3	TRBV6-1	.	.	CASSEQGRTTQYF	TGTGCCAGCAGTGAACAAGGTCGAACTACGCAGTATTTT
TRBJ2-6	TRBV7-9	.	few	CASSGLGAGSSGANVLTF	TGTGCCAGCAGCGGCCTAGGGGCGGGGAGCTCTGGGGCCAACGTCCTGACTTTC
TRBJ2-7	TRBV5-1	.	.	CASSLEGPAYEQYF	TGCGCCAGCAGCTTGGAGGGACCTGCCTACGAGCAGTACTTC
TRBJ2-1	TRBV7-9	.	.	CASSCTSSYNEQFF	TGTGCCAGCAGCTGTACTAGCTCCTACAATGAGCAGTTCTTC
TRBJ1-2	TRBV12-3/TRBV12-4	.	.	CASSPGQSGYTF	TGTGCCAGCAGTCCCGGACAAAGCGGCTACACCTTC
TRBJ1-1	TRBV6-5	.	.	CASSYSTRNRNTEAFF	TGTGCCAGCAGTTACTCGACGAGGAATCGGAACACTGAAGCTTTCTTT
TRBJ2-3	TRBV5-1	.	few	CASRGQSSMRWGTDTQYF	TGCGCCAGCCGAGGTCAGTCTTCAATGCGTTGGGGCACAGATACGCAGTATTTT
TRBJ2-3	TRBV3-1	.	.	CASSHRFMGRVGPDTQYF	TGTGCCAGCAGCCACCGCTTCATGGGGCGGGTAGGGCCAGATACGCAGTATTTT
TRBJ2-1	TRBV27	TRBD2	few	CASSLFSGSSYNEQFF	TGTGCCAGCAGTTTATTCAGCGGGAGCTCCTACAATGAGCAGTTCTTC
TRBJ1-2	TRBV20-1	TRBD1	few	CSASLPGQGYGYTF	TGCAGTGCTAGTCTCCCGGGACAGGGGTATGGCTACACCTTC
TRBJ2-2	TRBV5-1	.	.	CASSFKMGAGELFF	TGCGCCAGCAGCTTTAAGATGGGGGCCGGGGAGCTGTTTTTT
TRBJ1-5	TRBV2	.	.	CARRIRSNQPQHF	TGTGCCCGCAGGATAAGGAGCAATCAGCCCCAGCATTTT
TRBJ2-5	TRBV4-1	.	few	CASSPFGIQETQYF	TGCGCCAGCAGCCCCTTTGGGATTCAGGAGACCCAGTACTTC
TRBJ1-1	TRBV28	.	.	CASSLEVLNEAFF	TGTGCCAGCAGTTTAGAGGTACTTAATGAAGCTTTCTTT
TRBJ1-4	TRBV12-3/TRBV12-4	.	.	CASSLVTGEKLFF	TGTGCCAGCAGTTTGGTAACAGGTGAAAAACTGTTTTTT
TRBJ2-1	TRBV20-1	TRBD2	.	CSARRRTSGYGEQFF	TGCAGTGCCAGGCGCCGGACTAGCGGGTACGGTGAGCAGTTCTTC
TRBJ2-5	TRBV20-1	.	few	CSARDPWSGETQYF	TGCAGTGCTAGAGACCCGTGGTCCGGGGAGACCCAGTACTTC
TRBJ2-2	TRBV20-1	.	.	CSAPVPGKSTGELFF	TGCAGTGCCCCGGTTCCGGGGAAGAGCACCGGGGAGCTGTTTTTT
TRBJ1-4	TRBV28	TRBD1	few	CASSLGQGISATNEKLFF	TGTGCCAGCAGTTTAGGACAGGGGATTTCTGCAACTAATGAAAAACTGTTTTTT
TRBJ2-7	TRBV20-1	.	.	CSAREGQGTNEQYF	TGCAGTGCTAGAGAAGGGCAGGGGACGAACGAGCAGTACTTC
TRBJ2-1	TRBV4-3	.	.	CASSQGGAGTRPMEQFF	TGCGCCAGCAGCCAAGGAGGGGCAGGGACAAGGCCCATGGAGCAGTTCTTC
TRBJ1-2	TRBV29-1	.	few	CSVSRAGNYGYTF	TGCAGCGTTTCGCGGGCAGGGAACTATGGCTACACCTTC